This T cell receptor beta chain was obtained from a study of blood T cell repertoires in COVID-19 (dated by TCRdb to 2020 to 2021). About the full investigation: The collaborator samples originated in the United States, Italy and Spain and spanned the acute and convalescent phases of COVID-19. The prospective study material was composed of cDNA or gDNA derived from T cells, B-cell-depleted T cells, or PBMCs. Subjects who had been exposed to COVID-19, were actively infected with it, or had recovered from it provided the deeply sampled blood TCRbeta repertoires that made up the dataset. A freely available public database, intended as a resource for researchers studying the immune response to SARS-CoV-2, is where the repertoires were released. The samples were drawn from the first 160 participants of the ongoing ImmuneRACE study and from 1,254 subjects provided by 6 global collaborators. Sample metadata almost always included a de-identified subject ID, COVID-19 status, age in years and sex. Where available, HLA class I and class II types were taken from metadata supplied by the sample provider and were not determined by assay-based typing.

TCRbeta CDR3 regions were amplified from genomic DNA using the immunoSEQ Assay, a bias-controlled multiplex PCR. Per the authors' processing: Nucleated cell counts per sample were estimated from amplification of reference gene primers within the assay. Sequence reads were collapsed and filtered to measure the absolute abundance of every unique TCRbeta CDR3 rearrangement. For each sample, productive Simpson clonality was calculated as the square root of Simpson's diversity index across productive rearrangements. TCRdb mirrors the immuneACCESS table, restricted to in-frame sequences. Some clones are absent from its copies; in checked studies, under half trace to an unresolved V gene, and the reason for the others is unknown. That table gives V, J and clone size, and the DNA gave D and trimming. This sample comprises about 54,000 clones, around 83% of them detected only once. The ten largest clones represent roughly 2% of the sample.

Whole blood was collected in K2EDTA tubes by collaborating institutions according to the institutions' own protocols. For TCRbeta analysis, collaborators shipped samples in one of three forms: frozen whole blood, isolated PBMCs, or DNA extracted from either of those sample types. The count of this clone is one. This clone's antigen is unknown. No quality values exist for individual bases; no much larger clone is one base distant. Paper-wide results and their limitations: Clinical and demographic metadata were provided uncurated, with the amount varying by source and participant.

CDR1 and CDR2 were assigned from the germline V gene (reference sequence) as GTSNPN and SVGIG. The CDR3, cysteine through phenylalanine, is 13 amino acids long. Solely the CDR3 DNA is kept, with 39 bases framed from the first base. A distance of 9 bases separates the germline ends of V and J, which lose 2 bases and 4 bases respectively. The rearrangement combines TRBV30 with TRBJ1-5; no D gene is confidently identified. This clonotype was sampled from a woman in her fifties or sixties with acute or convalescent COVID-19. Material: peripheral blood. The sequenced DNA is TGTGCCTGGAGTCCACATCTTAATCAGCCCCAGCATTTT. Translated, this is CAWSPHLNQPQHF.